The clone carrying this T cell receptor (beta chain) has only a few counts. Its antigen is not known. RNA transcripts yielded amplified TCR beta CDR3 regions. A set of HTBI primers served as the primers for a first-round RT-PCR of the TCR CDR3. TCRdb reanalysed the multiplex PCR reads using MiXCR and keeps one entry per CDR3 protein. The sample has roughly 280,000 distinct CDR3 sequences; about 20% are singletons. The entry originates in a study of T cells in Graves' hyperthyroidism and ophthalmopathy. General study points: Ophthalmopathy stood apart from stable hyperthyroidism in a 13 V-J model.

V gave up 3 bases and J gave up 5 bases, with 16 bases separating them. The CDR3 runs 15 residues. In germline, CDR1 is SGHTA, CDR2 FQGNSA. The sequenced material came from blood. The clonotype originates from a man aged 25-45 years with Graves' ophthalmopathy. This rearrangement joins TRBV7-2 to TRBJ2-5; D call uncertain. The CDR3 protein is CASSFLGRVQETQYF. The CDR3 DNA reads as TGTGCCAGCAGCTTCCTGGGCAGAGTCCAGGAGACCCAGTACTTC.